These 26 T cell receptor beta chains were all obtained from the same sample, sequenced in a study of cytomegalovirus exposure and HLA in healthy donors. Both 60 Vbeta primers and 13 Jbeta primers went into the PCR. The table came from immunoSEQ multiplex PCR; TCRdb's copy has only in-frame clones and leaves some out. The table shows about 150,000 clones, with around 75% occurring only once. Sequences were obtained from PBMCs. The receptors come from a woman aged 18-29 years in good health and CMV-seronegative.

The rearrangement uses TRBV7-8 and TRBJ2-4, with 7 nucleotides matching TRBD1. This CDR3 contains 15 residues. The V and J ends lost 5 bases and 4 bases, in that order; junction bases with no gene match: 8. Germline assignment: CDR1 SGHVS and CDR2 FQNEAQ. CDR3 sequence reads: CASSPPGTEKNIQYF. The CDR3 DNA reads TGTGCCAGCAGCCCTCCCGGGACAGAGAAAAACATTCAGTACTTC.

This clone was seen a few times. The chain recombines TRBV6-6 with TRBJ2-3, with D possibly being TRBD1 (6 bases). The CDR3 is made up of 13 amino acids. Between the trimmed V and J ends, which lost 6 bases and 6 bases, there was a span of 13 bases. Germline V gene lookup returns CDR1 MNHNY and CDR2 SVGAGI (reference sequence). This CDR3 reads CASRTGQSDTQYF. In DNA form, the CDR3 reads TGTGCCAGCAGGACCGGACAGTCGGATACGCAGTATTTT.

This clone was observed once. The rearrangement joins TRBV9 to TRBJ1-3, with a tentative D call TRBD1 (6 bases). CDR3 size: 15 residues. Between the trimmed V and J ends, which lost 5 bases and 4 bases, there was a span of 16 bases. CDR1 SGDLS and CDR2 YYNGEE come from the germline V gene. CDR3 region: CASSTGGAQGNTIYF. The CDR3 DNA reads as TGTGCCAGCAGTACGGGGGGGGCGCAAGGAAACACCATATATTTT.

The chain links TRBV9 to TRBJ2-7; TRBD1 is a possible D gene (6 bases). CDR3 length: 14 residues. V was pared by 0 bases and J by 6 bases, with 13 bases between. The germline CDR1 and CDR2 sequences are SGDLS and YYNGEE. The CDR3: CASSVDRAGFEQYF. For the CDR3, the DNA is TGTGCCAGCAGCGTAGACAGGGCCGGGTTCGAGCAGTACTTC.

The chain has TRBV29-1 and TRBJ1-1; D is uncertain. The CDR3 extends over 13 amino acids. CDR1 is SQVTM and CDR2 is ANQGSEA in the germline V gene. Deletions cut 5 bases from V and 0 bases from J, with 10 bases between. CDR3 protein: CSVQRPMNTEAFF. CDR3 sequence (DNA): TGCAGCGTTCAGAGGCCCATGAACACTGAAGCTTTCTTT.

The chain has TRBV28 and TRBJ1-5; D gene ambiguous. CDR1 is MDHEN, CDR2 SYDVKM, per germline. This CDR3 comprises 12 residues. V was trimmed by 5 bases and J by 8 bases, leaving 10 bases between them. The CDR3 sequence is CASSARLEPQHF. The CDR3 region has the DNA TGTGCCAGCAGTGCGCGTCTTGAGCCCCAGCATTTT.

The sample holds a few counts of this clone. This rearrangement joins TRBV19 to TRBJ2-1, with 7 bases identical to TRBD2. Trimming cost V 7 bases and J 7 bases; bases outside gene matches: 10. Germline CDR1 is LNHDA and CDR2 is SQIVND (reference sequence). The CDR3 is made up of 14 amino acids. The DNA of the CDR3 is TGTGCCAGTACCCCGGGGGGAGGGCAAAATGAGCAGTTCTTC. Its protein is CASTPGGGQNEQFF.

The chain combines TRBV19 with TRBJ2-5; 8 bases agree with TRBD1. The germline V gene has CDR1 LNHDA and CDR2 SQIVND (reference sequence). J gave up 4 bases and V 5 bases, and 9 bases lay outside the gene matches. CDR3 size: 15 residues. CDR3 in amino acids: CASSPGDRRGETQYF. The DNA for the CDR3 is TGTGCCAGTAGTCCCGGGGACAGGCGGGGAGAGACCCAGTACTTC.

The genes are TRBV5-6 and TRBJ2-1; a possible D gene is TRBD2 (6 bases). Trimming cost V 2 bases and J 4 bases, with 16 bases left between them. The CDR3 is 16 amino acids. CDR1 is SGHDT and CDR2 is YYEEEE in the germline V gene. Written as DNA, the CDR3 is TGTGCCAGCAGCTTTTGGGATATTGGGGGGTACAATGAGCAGTTCTTC. Residues: CASSFWDIGGYNEQFF.

The V gene is TRBV7-9, the J gene TRBJ2-1; 10 positions match TRBD1. The CDR3 is 14 residues long. Germline V gene sequence: CDR1 SEHNR, CDR2 FQNEAQ (reference sequence). V was pared by 5 bases and J by 4 bases, with 2 bases of the junction left unmatched. This CDR3 is CASSPDRGYNEQFF. DNA of the CDR3: TGTGCCAGCAGCCCGGACAGGGGGTACAATGAGCAGTTCTTC.

The V and J genes are TRBV28 and TRBJ2-1; D may be TRBD2 (6 bases). This CDR3 is 15 amino acids long. CDR1 MDHEN and CDR2 SYDVKM come from the germline V gene. Trimming cost V 3 bases and J 6 bases, with 15 bases left between them. The CDR3 region is CASSFGEAGSNEQFF. The CDR3 DNA sequence: TGTGCCAGCAGTTTCGGGGAGGCCGGTAGCAATGAGCAGTTCTTC.

The gene calls are TRBV7-9 and TRBJ2-2, with 11 bases lining up with TRBD2. The CDR3 is 15 residues long. Germline V gene lookup returns CDR1 SEHNR and CDR2 FQNEAQ (reference sequence). Losses at the gene ends were 5 bases for V and 6 bases for J; bases not matched to a gene: 5. In nucleotides, the CDR3 is TGTGCCAGCAGCCAAGATAGCGGGGGGGCCGGGGAGCTGTTTTTT. Translating gives CASSQDSGGAGELFF.

This rearrangement joins TRBV28 to TRBJ2-1; 8 nucleotides agree with TRBD2. CDR1 MDHEN and CDR2 SYDVKM come from the germline V gene. This CDR3 region has 14 residues. The junction had 6 bases not matched to a gene; V was cut back by 7 bases and J by 4 bases. CDR3 in DNA: TGTGCCAGCATTAGCGGGGAGTCTTACAATGAGCAGTTCTTC. The encoded protein is CASISGESYNEQFF.

The rearrangement joins TRBV18 to TRBJ2-5; D possibly corresponds to TRBD2 (6 bases). The germline CDR1 and CDR2 sequences are KGHSH and LQKENI. The V and J ends lost 2 bases and 2 bases respectively, with 12 bases between them. The CDR3 consists of 15 residues. The CDR3 DNA reads TGTGCCAGCTCACCAAGGGTAGCGGTACAAGAGACCCAGTACTTC. Encoded protein: CASSPRVAVQETQYF.

This clone was counted a single time. The chain carries TRBV4-1 and TRBJ2-5; the D gene is possibly TRBD2 (6 bases). Per the germline V gene, CDR1 is MGHRA and CDR2 is YSYEKL. Trimming stripped 0 bases from V and 4 bases from J, with 12 bases between. The CDR3 is 15 amino acids. CDR3 protein: CASSQDGRGRETQYF. As DNA, the CDR3 is TGCGCCAGCAGCCAAGACGGCCGGGGGAGAGAGACCCAGTACTTC.

The genes are TRBV6-5 and TRBJ2-7, with D tentatively TRBD2 (5 bases). V was clipped by 2 bases and J by 3 bases, with 8 bases between them. Germline V gene sequence: CDR1 MNHEY, CDR2 SVGAGI. The CDR3 consists of 13 residues. The CDR3 protein is CASSYDRGYEQYF. The CDR3 bases are TGTGCCAGCAGTTACGACCGGGGCTACGAGCAGTACTTC.

Concerning this clone: Relative to the germline gene, one junction end is altered; a read error may explain this. Other DNA sequences in this sample translate to the same CDR3. J is TRBJ1-6 and V is TRBV5-3; 10 bases align to TRBD1. TRBV5-3 is labeled an ORF, and its function is uncertain. The length of the CDR3 is 15 residues. The CDR3 reads CARSLRTGGNSPLHF. The CDR3 DNA reads TGTGCCAGAAGCTTGAGGACAGGGGGTAATTCGCCCCTCCACTTT.

The chain employs TRBV7-9 and TRBJ1-1, with TRBD1 matching over 7 bases. The V gene end was trimmed by 0 bases and the J gene end by 5 bases; junction bases not matched to a gene: 3. Germline CDR1 SEHNR, CDR2 FQNEAQ (reference sequence). The CDR3 loop spans 14 amino acids. The CDR3 region is CASSLAQGETEAFF. The CDR3 DNA reads TGTGCCAGCAGCTTAGCGCAGGGGGAAACTGAAGCTTTCTTT. The full variable domain, its missing parts supplied by reference TRBV7-9 and TRBJ1-1, is DTGVSQNPRHKITKRGQNVTFRCDPISEHNRLYWYRQTLGQGPEFLTYFQNEAQLEKSRLLSDRFSAERPKGSFSTLEIQRTEQGDSAMYLCASSLAQGETEAFFGQGTRLTVV.

The V and J genes are TRBV18 and TRBJ1-1; no clear D gene. The CDR3 contains 16 residues. V was cut by 3 bases and J by 3 bases, with 17 bases left in between. Germline-derived CDR1 and CDR2 are KGHSH and LQKENI. In DNA form, the CDR3 reads TGTGCCAGCTCACCGAGTTTGGCCAACCGGGACACTGAAGCTTTCTTT. This sequence encodes CASSPSLANRDTEAFF.

The chain uses TRBV18 and TRBJ1-4, with TRBD1 as a possible D gene (6 bases). Per germline, CDR1 KGHSH and CDR2 LQKENI. Trimming removed 6 bases at V and 6 bases at J, with 11 bases between. This CDR3 is built from 13 residues. CDR3 sequence (DNA): TGTGCCAGCTCTGACAGGTCTGATGAAAAACTGTTTTTT. Residues: CASSDRSDEKLFF. The full variable domain, in which reference TRBV18 and TRBJ1-4 provide the parts outside the CDR3, is NAGVMQNPRHLVRRRGQEARLRCSPMKGHSHVYWYRQLPEEGLKFMVYLQKENIIDESGMPKERFSAEFPKEGPSILRIQQVVRGDSAAYFCASSDRSDEKLFFGSGTQLSVL.

This clone was seen a handful of times. V gene TRBV6-5 combines with J gene TRBJ2-5, with D perhaps matching TRBD1 (6 bases). There are 13 residues in the CDR3. The germline gives CDR1 MNHEY, CDR2 SVGAGI. The germline V and J ends were trimmed by 4 bases and 5 bases, with 11 bases remaining between them. The CDR3 is CASSLQGLETQYF. The CDR3 bases are TGTGCCAGCAGTTTACAGGGTTTGGAGACCCAGTACTTC.

This clone was seen a handful of times. CDR3 DNA sequence: TGTGCCAGCAGCTTCCCCATGGACAGCAGGAGCTCCTACAATGAGCAGTTCTTC. It is translated as CASSFPMDSRSSYNEQFF. The rearrangement uses TRBV7-6 and TRBJ2-1, with TRBD1 as a possible D gene (6 bases). Germline V gene data show CDR1 as SGHVS and CDR2 as FNYEAQ. The V end lost 3 bases, the J end lost 0 bases, and 18 bases lay between the germline ends. CDR3 length: 18 residues.

This rearrangement joins TRBV7-2 to TRBJ1-2, with D possibly matching TRBD1 (6 bases). Germline V gene data show CDR1 as SGHTA and CDR2 as FQGNSA. This CDR3 contains 15 residues. With 5 bases removed from V and 4 bases from J, the gap between germline ends came to 17 bases. The CDR3 nucleotides are TGTGCCAGCAGCCCCCATGACAGGCCTTCCTATGGCTACACCTTC. This codes for CASSPHDRPSYGYTF.

The rearrangement uses TRBV21-1 and TRBJ2-4; the table's D call TRBD1 went unverified against the DNA. TRBV21-1 is deemed a pseudogene. This CDR3 is built from 19 residues. This chain's CDR3 is CASSKQPRDRVLAKNIQYF. The CDR3 bases are TGTGCCAGCAGCAAACAACCCCGGGACAGAGTTCTAGCCAAAAACATTCAGTACTTC.

J is TRBJ2-5 and V is TRBV6-5, with D perhaps TRBD2 (5 bases). Germline CDR1 is MNHEY and CDR2 is SVGAGI. V shed 5 bases and J shed 3 bases, with 10 bases lying between them. This CDR3 comprises 13 residues. CDR3 amino acids: CASSGSREETQYF. The CDR3 DNA reads as TGTGCCAGCAGTGGATCGAGGGAAGAGACCCAGTACTTC.

V usage is TRBV19 and J usage is TRBJ2-1; tentatively, D is TRBD2 (6 bases). This CDR3 has 13 residues. V dropped 6 bases and J dropped 5 bases, with 11 bases sitting between them. Germline assignment: CDR1 LNHDA and CDR2 SQIVND (reference sequence). The CDR3 sequence is CASRTSGDNEQFF. Here the CDR3 DNA reads TGTGCCAGTAGGACTAGTGGCGACAATGAGCAGTTCTTC.